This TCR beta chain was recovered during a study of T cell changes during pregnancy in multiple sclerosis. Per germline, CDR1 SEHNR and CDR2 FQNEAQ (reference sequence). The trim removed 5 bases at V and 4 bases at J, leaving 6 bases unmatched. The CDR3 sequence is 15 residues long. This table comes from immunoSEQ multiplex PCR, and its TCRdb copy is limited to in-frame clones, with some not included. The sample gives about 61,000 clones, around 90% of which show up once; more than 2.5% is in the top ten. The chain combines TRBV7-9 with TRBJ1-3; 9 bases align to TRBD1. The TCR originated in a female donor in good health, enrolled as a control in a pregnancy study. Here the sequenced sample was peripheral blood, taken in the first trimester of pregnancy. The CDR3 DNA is TGTGCCAGCAGCCGGGACAGGGCTTCGGGAAACACCATATATTTT. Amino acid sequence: CASSRDRASGNTIYF.